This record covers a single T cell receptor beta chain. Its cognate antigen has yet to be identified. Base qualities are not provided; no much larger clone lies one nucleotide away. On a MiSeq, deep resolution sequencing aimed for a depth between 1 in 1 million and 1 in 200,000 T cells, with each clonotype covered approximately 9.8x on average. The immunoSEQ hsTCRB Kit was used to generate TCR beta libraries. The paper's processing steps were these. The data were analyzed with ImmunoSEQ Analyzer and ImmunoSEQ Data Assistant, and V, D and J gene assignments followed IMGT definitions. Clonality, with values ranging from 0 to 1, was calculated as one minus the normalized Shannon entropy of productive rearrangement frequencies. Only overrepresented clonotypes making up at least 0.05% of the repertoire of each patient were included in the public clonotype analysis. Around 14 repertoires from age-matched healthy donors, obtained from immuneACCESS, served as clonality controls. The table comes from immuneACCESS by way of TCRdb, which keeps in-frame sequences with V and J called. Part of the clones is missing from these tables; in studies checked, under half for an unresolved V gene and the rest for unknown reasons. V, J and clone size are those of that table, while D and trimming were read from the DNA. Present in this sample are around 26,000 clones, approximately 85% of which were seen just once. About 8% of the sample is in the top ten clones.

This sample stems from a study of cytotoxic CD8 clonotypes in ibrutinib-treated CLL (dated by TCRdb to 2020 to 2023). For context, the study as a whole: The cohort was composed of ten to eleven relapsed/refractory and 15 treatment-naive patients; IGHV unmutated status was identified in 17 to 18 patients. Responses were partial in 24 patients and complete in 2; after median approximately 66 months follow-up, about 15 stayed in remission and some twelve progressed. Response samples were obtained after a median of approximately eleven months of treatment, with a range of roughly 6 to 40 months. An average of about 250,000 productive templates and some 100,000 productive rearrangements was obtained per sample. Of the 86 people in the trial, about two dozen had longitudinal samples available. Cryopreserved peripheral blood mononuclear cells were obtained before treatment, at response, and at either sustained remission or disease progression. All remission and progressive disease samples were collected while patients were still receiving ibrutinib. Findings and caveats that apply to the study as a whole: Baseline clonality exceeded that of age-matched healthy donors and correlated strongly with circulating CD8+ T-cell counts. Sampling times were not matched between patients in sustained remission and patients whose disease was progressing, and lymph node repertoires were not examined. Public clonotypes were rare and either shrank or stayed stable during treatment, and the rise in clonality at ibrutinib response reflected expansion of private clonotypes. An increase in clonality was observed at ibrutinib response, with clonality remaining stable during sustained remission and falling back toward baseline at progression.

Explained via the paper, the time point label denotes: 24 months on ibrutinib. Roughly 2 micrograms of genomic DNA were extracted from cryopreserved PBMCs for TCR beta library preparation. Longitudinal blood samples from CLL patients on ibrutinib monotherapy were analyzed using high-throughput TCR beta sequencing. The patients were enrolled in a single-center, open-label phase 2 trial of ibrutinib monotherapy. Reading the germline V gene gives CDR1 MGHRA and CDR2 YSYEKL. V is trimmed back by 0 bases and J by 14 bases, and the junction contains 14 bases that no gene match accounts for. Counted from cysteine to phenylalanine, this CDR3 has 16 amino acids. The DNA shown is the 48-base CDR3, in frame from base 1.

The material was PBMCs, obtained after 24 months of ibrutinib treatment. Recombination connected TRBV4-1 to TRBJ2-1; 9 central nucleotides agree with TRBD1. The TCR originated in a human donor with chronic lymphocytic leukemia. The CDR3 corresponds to CASSQDQGYGQGREFF. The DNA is TGCGCCAGCAGCCAAGATCAGGGGTATGGACAGGGGAGAGAGTTCTTC.